These 3 T cell receptor beta chains share one sample of origin, sequenced in a study of shared clonotypes between healthy human individuals. Selected positively for CCR7 and CD45RO-negative, naive CD8 cells excluded terminally differentiated effector memory CD45RA+ cells. Assay used: immunoSEQ multiplex PCR; TCRdb lists only in-frame clones, some missing. Seen here are roughly 2,000,000 clones, about 93% observed once, and the top ten hold 1.5% to 2%. Source material: naive CD8+ T cells from PBMCs. The receptors were sampled from a man aged 18 to 29 in good health. Some clones in this sample may be carry-over from other donors' samples.

This clone occurred once. The chain carries TRBV27 and TRBJ2-7; no definite D call. Per the germline V gene, CDR1 is MNHEY and CDR2 is SMNVEV (reference sequence). With 8 bases removed from V and 7 bases from J, the gap between germline ends came to 15 bases. This CDR3 has 12 residues. In DNA, the CDR3 is TGTGCCAGCCGGAACCTGGGCTGGGAGCAGTACTTC. Protein product: CASRNLGWEQYF.

Here the CDR3 reads CAISSGSYEQYF. The CDR3 DNA follows: TGTGCCATCTCCTCGGGCTCCTACGAGCAGTACTTC. The chain is built from TRBV10-3 and TRBJ2-7; D is unresolved. The V and J ends lost 8 bases and 0 bases respectively, with 8 bases between them. The length of the CDR3 is 12 residues. Germline CDR1 is ENHRY and CDR2 is SYGVKD.

This chain connects TRBV13 to TRBJ2-5; D call uncertain. The CDR3 totals 13 residues. V lost 4 bases, J lost 1 base, and 7 bases lay in between. Germline-derived CDR1 and CDR2 are PRHDT and FYEKMQ (reference sequence). In DNA, the CDR3 is TGTGCCAGCAGCTCTAGAATCCAAGAGACCCAGTACTTC. This sequence encodes CASSSRIQETQYF. Using reference TRBV13 and TRBJ2-5 for the parts outside the CDR3, the full variable domain is AAGVIQSPRHLIKEKRETATLKCYPIPRHDTVYWYQQGPGQDPQFLISFYEKMQSDKGSIPDRFSAQQFSDYHSELNMSSLELGDSALYFCASSSRIQETQYFGPGTRLLVL.